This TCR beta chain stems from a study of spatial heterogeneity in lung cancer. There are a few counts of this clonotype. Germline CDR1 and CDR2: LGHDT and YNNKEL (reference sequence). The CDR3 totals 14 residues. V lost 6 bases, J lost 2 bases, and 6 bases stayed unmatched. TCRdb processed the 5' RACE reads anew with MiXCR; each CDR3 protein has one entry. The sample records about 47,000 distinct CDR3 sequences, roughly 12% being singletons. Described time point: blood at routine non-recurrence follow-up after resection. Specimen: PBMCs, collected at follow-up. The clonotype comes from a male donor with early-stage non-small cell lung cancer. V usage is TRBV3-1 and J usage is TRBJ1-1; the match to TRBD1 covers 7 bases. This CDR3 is CASRLRTGNTEAFF. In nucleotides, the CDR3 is TGTGCCAGCAGACTTAGGACAGGAAACACTGAAGCTTTCTTT.